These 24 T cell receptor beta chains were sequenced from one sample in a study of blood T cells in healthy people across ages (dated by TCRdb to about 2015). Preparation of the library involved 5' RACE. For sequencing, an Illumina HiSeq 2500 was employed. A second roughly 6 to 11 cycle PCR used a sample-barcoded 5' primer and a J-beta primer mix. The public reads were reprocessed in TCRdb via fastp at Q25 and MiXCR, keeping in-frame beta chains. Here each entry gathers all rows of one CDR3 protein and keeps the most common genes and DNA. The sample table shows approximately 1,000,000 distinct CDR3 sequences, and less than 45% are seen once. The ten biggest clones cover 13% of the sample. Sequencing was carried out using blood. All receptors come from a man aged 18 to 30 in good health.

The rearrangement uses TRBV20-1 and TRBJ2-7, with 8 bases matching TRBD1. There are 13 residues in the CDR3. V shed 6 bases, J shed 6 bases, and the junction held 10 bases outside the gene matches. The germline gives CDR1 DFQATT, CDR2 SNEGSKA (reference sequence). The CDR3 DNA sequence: TGCAGTGCCCAAAGGACAGGGTCGGGCGAGCAGTACTTC. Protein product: CSAQRTGSGEQYF.

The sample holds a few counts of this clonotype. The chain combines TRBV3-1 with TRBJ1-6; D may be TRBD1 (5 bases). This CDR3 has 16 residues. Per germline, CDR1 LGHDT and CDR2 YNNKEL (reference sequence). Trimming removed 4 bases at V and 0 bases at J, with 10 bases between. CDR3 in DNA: TGTGCCAGCAGCCTAGGGGCTACCTCCTATAATTCACCCCTCCACTTT. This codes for CASSLGATSYNSPLHF.

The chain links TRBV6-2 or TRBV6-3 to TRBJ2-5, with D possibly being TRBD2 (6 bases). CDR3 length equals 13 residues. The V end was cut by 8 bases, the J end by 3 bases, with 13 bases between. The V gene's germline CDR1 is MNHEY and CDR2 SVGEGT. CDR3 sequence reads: CASSGLLEETQYF. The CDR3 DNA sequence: TGTGCCAGCTCGGGACTTCTGGAAGAGACCCAGTACTTC.

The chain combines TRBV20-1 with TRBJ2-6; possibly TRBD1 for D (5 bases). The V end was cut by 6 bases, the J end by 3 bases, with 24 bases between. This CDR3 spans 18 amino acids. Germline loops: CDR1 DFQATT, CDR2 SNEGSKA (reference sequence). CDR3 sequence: CSAHGLGRVKLGANVLTF. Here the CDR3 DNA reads TGCAGTGCCCACGGATTAGGCAGGGTCAAACTTGGGGCCAACGTCCTGACTTTC.

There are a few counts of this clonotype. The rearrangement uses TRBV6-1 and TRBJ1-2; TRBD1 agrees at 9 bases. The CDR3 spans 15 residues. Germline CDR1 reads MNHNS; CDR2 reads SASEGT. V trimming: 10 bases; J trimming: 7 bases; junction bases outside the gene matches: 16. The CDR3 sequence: CATGGTTGQGLGYTF. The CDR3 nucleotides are TGTGCCACAGGGGGGACAACTGGACAGGGGCTTGGCTACACCTTC.

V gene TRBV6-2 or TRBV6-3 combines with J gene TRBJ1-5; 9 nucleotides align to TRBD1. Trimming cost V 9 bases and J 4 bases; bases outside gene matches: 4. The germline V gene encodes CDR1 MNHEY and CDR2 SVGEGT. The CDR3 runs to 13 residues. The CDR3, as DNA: TGTGCCAGTCAAGGACAGGGGAATCAGCCCCAGCATTTT. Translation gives CASQGQGNQPQHF.

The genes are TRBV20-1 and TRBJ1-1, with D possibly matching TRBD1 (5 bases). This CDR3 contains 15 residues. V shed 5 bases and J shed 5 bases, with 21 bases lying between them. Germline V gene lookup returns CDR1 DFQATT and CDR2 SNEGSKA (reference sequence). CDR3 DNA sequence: TGCAGTGCTGAGCGGACCAGGAGCGGGGGGACTGAAGCTTTCTTT. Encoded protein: CSAERTRSGGTEAFF.

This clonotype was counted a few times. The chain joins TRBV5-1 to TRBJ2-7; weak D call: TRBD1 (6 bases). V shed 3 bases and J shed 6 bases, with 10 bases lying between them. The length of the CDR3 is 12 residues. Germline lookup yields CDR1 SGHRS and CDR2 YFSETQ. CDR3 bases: TGCGCCAGCAGCTGGGGACAAGGCGAGCAGTACTTC. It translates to CASSWGQGEQYF.

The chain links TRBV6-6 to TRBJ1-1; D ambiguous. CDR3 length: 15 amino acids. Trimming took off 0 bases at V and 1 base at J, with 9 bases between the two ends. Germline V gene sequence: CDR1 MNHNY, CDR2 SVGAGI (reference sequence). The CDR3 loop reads CASSYSFSTNTEAFF. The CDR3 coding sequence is TGTGCCAGCAGTTACTCGTTCAGCACGAACACTGAAGCTTTCTTT.

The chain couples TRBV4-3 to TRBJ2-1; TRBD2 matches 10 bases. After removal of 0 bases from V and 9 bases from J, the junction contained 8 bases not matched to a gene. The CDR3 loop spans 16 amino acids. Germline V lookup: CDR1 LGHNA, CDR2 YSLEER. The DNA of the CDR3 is TGCGCCAGCAGCCAAGAGGGTAGCGGGGGGTATGGTGAGCAGTTCTTC. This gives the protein CASSQEGSGGYGEQFF.

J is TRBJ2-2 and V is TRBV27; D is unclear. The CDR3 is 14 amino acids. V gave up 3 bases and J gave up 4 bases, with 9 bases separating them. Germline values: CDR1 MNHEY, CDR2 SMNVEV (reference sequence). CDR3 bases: TGTGCCAGCAGTTTGTACCGGGCCACCGGGGAGCTGTTTTTT. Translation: CASSLYRATGELFF.

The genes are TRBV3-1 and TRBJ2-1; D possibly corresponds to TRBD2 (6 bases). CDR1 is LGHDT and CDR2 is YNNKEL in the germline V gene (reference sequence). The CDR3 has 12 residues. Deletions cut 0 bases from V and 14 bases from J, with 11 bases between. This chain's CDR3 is CASSQDRTNKFF. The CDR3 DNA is TGTGCCAGCAGCCAAGATCGGACTAACAAGTTCTTC.

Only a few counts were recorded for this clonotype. The CDR3 nucleotides read TGTGCCAGCAGCGTAGGAGGAGGTCAAAATTCACCCCTCCACTTT. Its protein is CASSVGGGQNSPLHF. The chain combines TRBV9 with TRBJ1-6; unclear D gene. This CDR3 has 15 residues. The V end was cut by 0 bases, the J end by 7 bases, with 11 bases between. Germline V lookup: CDR1 SGDLS, CDR2 YYNGEE.

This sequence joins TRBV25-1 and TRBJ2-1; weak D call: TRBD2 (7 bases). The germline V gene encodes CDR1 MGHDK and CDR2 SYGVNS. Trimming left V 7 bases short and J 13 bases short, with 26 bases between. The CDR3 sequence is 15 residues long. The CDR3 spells CASTETTGGHETQFF. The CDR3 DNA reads TGTGCCAGCACCGAAACGACGGGGGGCCATGAGACCCAGTTCTTC.

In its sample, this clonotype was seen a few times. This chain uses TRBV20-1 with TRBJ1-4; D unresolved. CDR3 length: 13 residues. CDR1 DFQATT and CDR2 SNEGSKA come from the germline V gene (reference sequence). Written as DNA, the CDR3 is TGCAGCACAGCTGACTCAACTAATGAAAAACTGTTTTTT. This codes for CSTADSTNEKLFF.

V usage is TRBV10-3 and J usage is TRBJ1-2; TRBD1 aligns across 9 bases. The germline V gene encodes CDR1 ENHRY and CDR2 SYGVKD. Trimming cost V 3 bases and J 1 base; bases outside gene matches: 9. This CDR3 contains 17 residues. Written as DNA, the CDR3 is TGTGCCATCAGTGATCCCGGGACAGGGTTTGGTAACTATGGCTACACCTTC. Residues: CAISDPGTGFGNYGYTF.

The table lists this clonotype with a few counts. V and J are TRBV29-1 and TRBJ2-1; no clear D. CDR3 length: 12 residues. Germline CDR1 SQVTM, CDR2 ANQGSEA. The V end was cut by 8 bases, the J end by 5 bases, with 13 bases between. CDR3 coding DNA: TGCAGCTTTACGGGCTTCAACAATGAGCAGTTCTTC. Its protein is CSFTGFNNEQFF.

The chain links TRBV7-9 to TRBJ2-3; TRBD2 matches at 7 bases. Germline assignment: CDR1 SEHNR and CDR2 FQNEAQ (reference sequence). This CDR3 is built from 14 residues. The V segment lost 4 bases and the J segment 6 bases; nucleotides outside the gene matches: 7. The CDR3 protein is CASSWGGSSDTQYF. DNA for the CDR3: TGTGCCAGCAGCTGGGGGGGATCTTCCGATACGCAGTATTTT.

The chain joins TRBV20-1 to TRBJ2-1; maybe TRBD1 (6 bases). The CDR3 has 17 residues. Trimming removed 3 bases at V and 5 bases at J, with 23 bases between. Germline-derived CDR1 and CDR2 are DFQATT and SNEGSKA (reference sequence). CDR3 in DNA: TGCAGTGCTAGGGGGGCAGGGAGAGACAAAACTCACAATGAGCAGTTCTTC. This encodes CSARGAGRDKTHNEQFF.

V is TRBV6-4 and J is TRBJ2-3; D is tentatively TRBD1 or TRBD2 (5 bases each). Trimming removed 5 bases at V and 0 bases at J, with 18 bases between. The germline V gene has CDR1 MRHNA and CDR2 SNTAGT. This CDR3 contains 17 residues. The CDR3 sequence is CASSLLGARISTDTQYF. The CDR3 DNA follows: TGTGCCAGCAGTCTTCTCGGGGCTCGCATCAGCACAGATACGCAGTATTTT.

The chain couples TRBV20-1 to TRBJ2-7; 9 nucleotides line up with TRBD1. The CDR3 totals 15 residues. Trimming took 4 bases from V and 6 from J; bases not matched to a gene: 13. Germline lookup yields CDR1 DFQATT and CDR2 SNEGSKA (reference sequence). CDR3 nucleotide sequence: TGCAGTGCTACTACCCGGGACAGGGCTAAGGGCGAGCAGTACTTC. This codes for CSATTRDRAKGEQYF.

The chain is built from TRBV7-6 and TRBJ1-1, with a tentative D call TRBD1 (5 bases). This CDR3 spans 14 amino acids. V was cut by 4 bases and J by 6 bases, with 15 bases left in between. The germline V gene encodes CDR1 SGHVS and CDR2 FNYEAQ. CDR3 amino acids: CASSSTTGASEAFF. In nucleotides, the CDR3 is TGTGCCAGCAGCTCCACTACAGGAGCCTCTGAAGCTTTCTTT.

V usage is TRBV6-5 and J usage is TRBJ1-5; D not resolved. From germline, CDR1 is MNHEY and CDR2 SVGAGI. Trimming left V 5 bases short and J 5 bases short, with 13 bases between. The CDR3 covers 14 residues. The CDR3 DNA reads TGTGCCAGCAGTGGCCGGACGGACTATCAGCCCCAGCATTTT. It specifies CASSGRTDYQPQHF.

The CDR3 nucleotides are TGTGCCAGCAGACTCGATCAGGGGCCCTATGGCTACACCTTC. It is translated as CASRLDQGPYGYTF. The chain uses TRBV3-1 and TRBJ1-2; D possibly corresponds to TRBD1 (6 bases). Germline V gene data show CDR1 as LGHDT and CDR2 as YNNKEL (reference sequence). The CDR3 has 14 residues. The V end was cut by 6 bases, the J end by 4 bases, with 15 bases between.